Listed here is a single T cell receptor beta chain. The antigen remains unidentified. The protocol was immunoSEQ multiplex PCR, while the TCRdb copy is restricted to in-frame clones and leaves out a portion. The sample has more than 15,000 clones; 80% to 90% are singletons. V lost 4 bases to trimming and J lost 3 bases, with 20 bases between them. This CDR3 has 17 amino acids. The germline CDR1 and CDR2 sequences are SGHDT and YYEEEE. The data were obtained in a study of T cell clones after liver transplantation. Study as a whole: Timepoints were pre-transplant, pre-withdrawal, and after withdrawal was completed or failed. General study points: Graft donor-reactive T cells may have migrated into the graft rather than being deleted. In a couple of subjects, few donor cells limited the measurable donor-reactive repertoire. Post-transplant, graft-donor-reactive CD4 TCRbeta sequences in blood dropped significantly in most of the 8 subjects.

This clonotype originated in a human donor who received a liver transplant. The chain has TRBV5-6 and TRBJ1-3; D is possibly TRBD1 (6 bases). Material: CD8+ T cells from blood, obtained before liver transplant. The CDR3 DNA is TGTGCCAGCAGCCCCTGGACAGCTAATTCTTTTGGAAACACCATATATTTT. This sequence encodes CASSPWTANSFGNTIYF.